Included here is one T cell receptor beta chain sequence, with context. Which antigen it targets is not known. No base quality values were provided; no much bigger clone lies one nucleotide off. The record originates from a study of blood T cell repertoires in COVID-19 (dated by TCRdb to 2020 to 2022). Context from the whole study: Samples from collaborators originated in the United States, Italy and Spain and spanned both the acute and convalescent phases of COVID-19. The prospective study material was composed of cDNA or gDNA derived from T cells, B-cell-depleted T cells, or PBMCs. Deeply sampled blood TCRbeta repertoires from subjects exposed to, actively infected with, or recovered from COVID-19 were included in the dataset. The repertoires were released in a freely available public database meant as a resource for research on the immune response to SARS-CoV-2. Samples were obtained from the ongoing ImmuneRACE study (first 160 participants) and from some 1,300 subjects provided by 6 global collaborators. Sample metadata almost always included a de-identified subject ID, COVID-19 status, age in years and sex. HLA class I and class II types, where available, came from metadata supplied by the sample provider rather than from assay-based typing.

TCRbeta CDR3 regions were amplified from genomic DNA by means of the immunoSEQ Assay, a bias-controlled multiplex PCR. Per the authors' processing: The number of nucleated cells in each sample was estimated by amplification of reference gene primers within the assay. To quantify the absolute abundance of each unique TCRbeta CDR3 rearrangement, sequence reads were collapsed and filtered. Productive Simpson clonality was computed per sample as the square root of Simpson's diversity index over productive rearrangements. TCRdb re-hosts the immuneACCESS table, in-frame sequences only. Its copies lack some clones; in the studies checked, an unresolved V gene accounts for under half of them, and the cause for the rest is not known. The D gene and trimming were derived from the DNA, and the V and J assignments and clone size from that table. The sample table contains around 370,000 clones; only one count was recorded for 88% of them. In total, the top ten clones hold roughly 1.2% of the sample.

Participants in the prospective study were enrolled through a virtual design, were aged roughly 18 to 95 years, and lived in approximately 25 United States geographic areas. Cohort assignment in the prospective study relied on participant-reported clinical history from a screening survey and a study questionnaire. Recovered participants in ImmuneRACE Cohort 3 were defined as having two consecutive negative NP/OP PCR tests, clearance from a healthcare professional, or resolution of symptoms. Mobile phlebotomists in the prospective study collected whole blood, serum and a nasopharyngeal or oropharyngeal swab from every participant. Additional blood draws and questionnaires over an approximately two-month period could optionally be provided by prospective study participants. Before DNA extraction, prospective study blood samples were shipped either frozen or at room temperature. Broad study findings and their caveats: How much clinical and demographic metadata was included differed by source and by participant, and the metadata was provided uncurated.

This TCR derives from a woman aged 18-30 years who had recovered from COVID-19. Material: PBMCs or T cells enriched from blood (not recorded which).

The DNA reads as follows: TGTGCCAGTACCCGGGACAGGGGGCAGGCAGATACGCAGTATTTT. It is translated as CASTRDRGQADTQYF. This receptor chain uses TRBV19 and TRBJ2-3; 12 central bases correspond to TRBD1. Taken from the germline V gene (reference sequence), the CDR1 and CDR2 loops are LNHDA and SQIVND. V ends up 7 bases short and J 4 bases short, with an unmatched junction base count of 6. The CDR3 numbers 15 residues from cysteine through phenylalanine. The read is trimmed to its CDR3 DNA, 45 bases read in frame from base 1.